The T cell receptor (beta chain) described here comes from a study of T cell changes during pregnancy in multiple sclerosis. V lost 7 bases, J lost 4 bases, and 10 bases lay in between. The CDR3 sequence is 13 residues long. The germline CDR1 and CDR2 sequences are MNHEY and SMNVEV (reference sequence). Clones were read by immunoSEQ multiplex PCR, and TCRdb kept only the in-frame ones, dropping some. Of 36,000 or so clones in the sample, over 75% were seen once. This clone was observed a single time. The rearrangement joins TRBV27 to TRBJ1-4; D possibly corresponds to TRBD1 (5 bases). This specimen consisted of CD8+ T cells from peripheral blood mononuclear cells, obtained in the third trimester of pregnancy. The clonotype was recovered from a female donor with multiple sclerosis, enrolled in a pregnancy study. The CDR3 DNA is TGTGCCAGCATGGGGCGGAGTAATGAAAAACTGTTTTTT. Translated, it gives CASMGRSNEKLFF.